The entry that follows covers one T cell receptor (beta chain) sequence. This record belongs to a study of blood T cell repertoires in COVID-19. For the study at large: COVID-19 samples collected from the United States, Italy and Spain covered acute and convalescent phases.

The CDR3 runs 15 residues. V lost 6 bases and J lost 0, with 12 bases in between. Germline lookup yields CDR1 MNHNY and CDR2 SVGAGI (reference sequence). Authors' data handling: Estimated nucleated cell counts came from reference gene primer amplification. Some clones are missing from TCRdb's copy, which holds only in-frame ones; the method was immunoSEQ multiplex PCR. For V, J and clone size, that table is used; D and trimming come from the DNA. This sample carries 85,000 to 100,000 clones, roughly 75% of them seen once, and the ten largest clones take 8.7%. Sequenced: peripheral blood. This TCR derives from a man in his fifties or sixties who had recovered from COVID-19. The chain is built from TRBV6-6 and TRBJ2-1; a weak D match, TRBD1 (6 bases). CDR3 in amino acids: CASSHRASSYNEQFF. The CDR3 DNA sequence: TGTGCCAGCAGCCACAGGGCGAGCTCCTACAATGAGCAGTTCTTC.